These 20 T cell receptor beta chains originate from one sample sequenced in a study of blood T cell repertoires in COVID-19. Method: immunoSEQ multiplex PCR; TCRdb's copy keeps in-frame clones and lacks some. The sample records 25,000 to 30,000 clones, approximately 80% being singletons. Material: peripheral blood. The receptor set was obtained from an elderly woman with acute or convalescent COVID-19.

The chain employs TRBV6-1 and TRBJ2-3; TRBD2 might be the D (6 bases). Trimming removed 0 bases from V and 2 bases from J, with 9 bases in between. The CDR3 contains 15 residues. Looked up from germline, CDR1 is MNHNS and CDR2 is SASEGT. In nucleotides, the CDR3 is TGTGCCAGCAGTGAAGCCGCGGGGCCCACAGATACGCAGTATTTT. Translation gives CASSEAAGPTDTQYF.

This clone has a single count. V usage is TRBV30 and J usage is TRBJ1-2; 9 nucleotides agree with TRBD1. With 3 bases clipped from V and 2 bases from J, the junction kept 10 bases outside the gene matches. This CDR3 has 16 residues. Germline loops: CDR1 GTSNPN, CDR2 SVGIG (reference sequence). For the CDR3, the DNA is TGTGCCTGGAGGTCCCCGGGACAGGGACCGAACTATGGCTACACCTTC. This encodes CAWRSPGQGPNYGYTF.

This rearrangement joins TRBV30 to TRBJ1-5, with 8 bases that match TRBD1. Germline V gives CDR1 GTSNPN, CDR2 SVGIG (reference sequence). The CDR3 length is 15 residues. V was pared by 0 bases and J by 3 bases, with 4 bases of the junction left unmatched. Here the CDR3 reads CAWSVGDRNNQPQHF. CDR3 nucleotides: TGTGCCTGGAGTGTAGGGGACAGGAACAATCAGCCCCAGCATTTT.

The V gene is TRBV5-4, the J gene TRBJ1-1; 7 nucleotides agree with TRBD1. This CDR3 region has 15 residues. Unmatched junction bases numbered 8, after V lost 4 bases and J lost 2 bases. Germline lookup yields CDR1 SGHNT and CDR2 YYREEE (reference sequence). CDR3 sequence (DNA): TGTGCCAGCAGCCATTCGACAGGGAGAAACACTGAAGCTTTCTTT. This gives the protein CASSHSTGRNTEAFF.

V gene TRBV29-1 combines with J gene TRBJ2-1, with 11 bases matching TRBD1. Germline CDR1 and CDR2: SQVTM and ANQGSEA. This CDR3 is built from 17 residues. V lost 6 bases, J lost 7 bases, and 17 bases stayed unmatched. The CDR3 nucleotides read TGCAGCGTCCTGGACAGGGGGCGAGTCCCTCCAATGAATGAGCAGTTCTTC. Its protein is CSVLDRGRVPPMNEQFF.

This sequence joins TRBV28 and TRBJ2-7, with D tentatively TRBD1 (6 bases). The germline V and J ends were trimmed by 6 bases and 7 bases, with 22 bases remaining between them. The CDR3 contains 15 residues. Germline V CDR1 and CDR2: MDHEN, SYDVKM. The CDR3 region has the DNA TGTGCCAGCAGCAGGATGACAGGCCGCCGTGAGGAGCAGTACTTC. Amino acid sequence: CASSRMTGRREEQYF.

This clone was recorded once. DNA for the CDR3: TGTGCCAGCAGCCTCATGCCACTCTCGTCGCTGAACACTGAAGCTTTCTTT. It yields the protein CASSLMPLSSLNTEAFF. The rearrangement joins TRBV7-2 to TRBJ1-1, with unresolved D. This CDR3 contains 17 residues. Trimming took 5 bases from V and 0 from J, leaving 19 bases between them. Per the germline V gene, CDR1 is SGHTA and CDR2 is FQGNSA.

As DNA, the CDR3 is TGCGCCAGCAGCCCCGCAAAAGCTTATAGCAATCAGCCCCAGCATTTT. Translation gives CASSPAKAYSNQPQHF. The rearrangement joins TRBV4-1 to TRBJ1-5, with no clear D. Germline V CDR1 and CDR2: MGHRA, YSYEKL. There are 16 residues in the CDR3. V was pared by 4 bases and J by 0 bases, with 13 bases between.

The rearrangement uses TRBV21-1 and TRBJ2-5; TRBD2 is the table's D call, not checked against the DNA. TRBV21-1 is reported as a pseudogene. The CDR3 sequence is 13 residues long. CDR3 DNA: TGTGCCAGCAGCAAAGGAAGGACTAACCCATTCTACTTC. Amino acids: CASSKGRTNPFYF.

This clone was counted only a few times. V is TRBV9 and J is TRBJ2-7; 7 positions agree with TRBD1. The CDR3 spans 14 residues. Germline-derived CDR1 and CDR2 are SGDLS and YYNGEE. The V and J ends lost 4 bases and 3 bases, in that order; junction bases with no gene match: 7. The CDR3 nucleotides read TGTGCCAGCAGCACCCGGGACAGCTTCTACGAGCAGTACTTC. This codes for CASSTRDSFYEQYF.

CDR3 in amino acids: CSAPMYGYTF. DNA for the CDR3: TGCAGTGCCCCCATGTATGGCTACACCTTC. The chain combines TRBV20-1 with TRBJ1-2; no reliable D call. Germline CDR1 DFQATT, CDR2 SNEGSKA (reference sequence). The ends were cut back, 6 bases at V and 5 bases at J, with 7 bases in the middle. The CDR3 contains 10 residues.

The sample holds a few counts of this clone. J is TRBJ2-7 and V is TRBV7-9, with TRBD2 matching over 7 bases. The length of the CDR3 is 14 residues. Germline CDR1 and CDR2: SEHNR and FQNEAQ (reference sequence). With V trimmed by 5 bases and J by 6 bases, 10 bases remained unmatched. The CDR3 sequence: CASSPPGASGEQYF. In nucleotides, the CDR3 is TGTGCCAGCAGCCCCCCCGGGGCTAGCGGCGAGCAGTACTTC.

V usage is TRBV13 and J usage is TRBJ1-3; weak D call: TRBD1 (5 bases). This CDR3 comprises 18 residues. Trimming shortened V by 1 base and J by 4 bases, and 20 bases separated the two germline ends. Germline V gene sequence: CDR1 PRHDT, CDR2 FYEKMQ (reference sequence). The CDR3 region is CASSLVSMGQVRGNTIYF. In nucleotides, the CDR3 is TGTGCCAGCAGCTTAGTGTCGATGGGGCAGGTCAGAGGAAACACCATATATTTT.

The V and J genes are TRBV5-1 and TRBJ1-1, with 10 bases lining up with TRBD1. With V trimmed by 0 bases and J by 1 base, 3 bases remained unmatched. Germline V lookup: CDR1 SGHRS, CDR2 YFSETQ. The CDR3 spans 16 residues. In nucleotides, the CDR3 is TGCGCCAGCAGCTTGGCGAGGACAGGGGGGAACACTGAAGCTTTCTTT. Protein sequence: CASSLARTGGNTEAFF.

CDR3 bases: TGTGCCACGACCCGGACACCTCAAGAGACCCAGTACTTC. Protein sequence: CATTRTPQETQYF. V gene TRBV10-3 combines with J gene TRBJ2-5, with a weak D call TRBD1 (5 bases). The V gene lost 10 bases and the J gene lost 2 bases, with 14 bases spanning the gap. The V gene's germline CDR1 is ENHRY and CDR2 SYGVKD. This CDR3 spans 13 amino acids.

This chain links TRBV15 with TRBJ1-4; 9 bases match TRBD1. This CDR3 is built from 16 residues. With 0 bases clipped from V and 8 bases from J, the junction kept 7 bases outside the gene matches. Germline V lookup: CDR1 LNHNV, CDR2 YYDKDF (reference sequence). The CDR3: CATSRDQGQGGEKLFF. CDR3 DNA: TGTGCCACCAGCAGAGATCAGGGACAGGGCGGGGAAAAACTGTTTTTT.

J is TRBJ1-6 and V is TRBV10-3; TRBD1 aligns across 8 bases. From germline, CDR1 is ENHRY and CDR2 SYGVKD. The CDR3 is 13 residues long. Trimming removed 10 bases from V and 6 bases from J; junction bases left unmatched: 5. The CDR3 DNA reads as TGTGCCACCAACAGGGGGATTAATTCACCCCTCCACTTT. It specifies CATNRGINSPLHF.

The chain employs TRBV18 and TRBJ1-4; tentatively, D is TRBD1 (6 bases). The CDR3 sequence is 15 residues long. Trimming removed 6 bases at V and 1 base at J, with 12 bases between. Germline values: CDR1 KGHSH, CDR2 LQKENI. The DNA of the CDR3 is TGTGCCAGCTCGAAGAGGGGGGGAACTAATGAAAAACTGTTTTTT. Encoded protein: CASSKRGGTNEKLFF. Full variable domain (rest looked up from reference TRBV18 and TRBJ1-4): NAGVMQNPRHLVRRRGQEARLRCSPMKGHSHVYWYRQLPEEGLKFMVYLQKENIIDESGMPKERFSAEFPKEGPSILRIQQVVRGDSAAYFCASSKRGGTNEKLFFGSGTQLSVL.

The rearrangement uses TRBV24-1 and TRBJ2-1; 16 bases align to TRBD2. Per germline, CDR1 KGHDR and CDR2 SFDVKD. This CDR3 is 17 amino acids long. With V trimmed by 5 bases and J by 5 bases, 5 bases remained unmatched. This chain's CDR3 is CATSGGGTSGRDNEQFF. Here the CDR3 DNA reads TGTGCCACCAGTGGGGGCGGGACTAGCGGGAGGGACAATGAGCAGTTCTTC.

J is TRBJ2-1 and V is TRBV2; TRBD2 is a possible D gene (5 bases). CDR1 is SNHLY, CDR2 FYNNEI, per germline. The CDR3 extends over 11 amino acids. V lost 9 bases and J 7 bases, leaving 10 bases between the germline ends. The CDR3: CASGLINEQFF. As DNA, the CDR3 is TGTGCCAGTGGACTTATTAATGAGCAGTTCTTC.